One T cell receptor beta chain is described in this entry. The antigen is not known. The authors took one heparinised blood draw, averaging approximately 120 mL, from each donor. Sort purity for all populations was recorded as exceeding 98%. This CDR3 has 14 residues. Germline V gene lookup returns CDR1 SEHNR and CDR2 FQNEAQ (reference sequence). With 3 bases clipped from V and 7 bases from J, the junction kept 6 bases outside the gene matches. This sample was taken from a study of beta chain features in type 1 diabetes. Broader study findings: Researchers caution that PCR might favor shorter templates, equally among patients and controls. Insertions were fewer and deletions more numerous at VDJ junctions in type 1 diabetes patients.

The whole isolated RNA underwent reverse transcription, so sequencing captured expressed TCRB transcripts. Sequenced by immunoSEQ multiplex PCR; TCRdb stores in-frame clones only, minus some. The table lists under 450,000 clones, approximately 15% of them singletons. Sequencing input: naive CD4+ T cells from blood. The chain employs TRBV7-9 and TRBJ2-1; 7 bases fit TRBD2. The TCR originated in a man aged 25-45 years in good health. This chain's CDR3 is CASSLAGARNEQFF. The CDR3 nucleotides are TGTGCCAGCAGCTTGGCGGGAGCGAGGAATGAGCAGTTCTTC.